The clone carrying this TCR beta chain was seen more than once but under ten times. The antigen is undetermined. The sample belongs to a study of T cell repertoires in cytomegalovirus infection. On the study more broadly: The study used recently identified HLA-C-restricted and well-studied HLA-B-restricted CMV epitopes. Matching HLA type, along with CMV infection, was indicated by public TCR beta signatures. Findings and caveats of the study: Frequencies of public TCR beta families were cumulated, and this identified carriers of CMV plus the relevant HLA. The study found HLA-C-restricted CMV-specific TCR beta clonotypes dominating the ex vivo response.

MiXCR was run by TCRdb on the reads, yielding one entry per CDR3 protein. Among about 180,000 distinct CDR3 sequences, about 22% were seen once, and the ten largest hold more than 25%. CDR1 and CDR2 (germline): MNHNS, SASEGT. The CDR3 is 14 residues long. V was pared by 7 bases and J by 2 bases, with 15 bases between. This chain uses TRBV6-1 with TRBJ2-7; D gene unclear. This TCR derives from a human donor in good health (CMV status not recorded). Some clones in this sample may be carry-over from other donors' samples. Sequences were derived from CD8+ T cells from cultured PBMCs, sampled from culture after CMV antigen stimulation. This chain's CDR3 is CASTPSGPTYEQYF. As DNA, the CDR3 is TGTGCCAGCACTCCATCAGGTCCTACCTACGAGCAGTACTTC.